These T cell receptor beta chains were read from a single sample in a study of PD-1 blockade in classical Hodgkin lymphoma. Profiling relied on immunoSEQ multiplex PCR, and the TCRdb table lists in-frame clones only, not all of them. The sample shows 20,000 to 25,000 clones, roughly 77% of them seen only once. The material sequenced was peripheral blood mononuclear cells (PBMCs), taken before the fourth cycle of nivolumab. The receptors originated from a human donor with classical Hodgkin lymphoma. CDR3s include the opening cysteine and the closing phenylalanine or tryptophan.

>15|TRBV4-2
CASSARTSELNEQFF
>12|TRBV19
CANTQGDEKLFF
>13|TRBV6-1
CASRLAAGGEQYF
>15|TRBV4-1
CASSQDAQVGVEQYF
>14|TRBV2
CAEVGGPPRTEAFF
>14|TRBV10-3
CAISGGGHNQPQHF
>15|TRBV6-1
CASRRTSGRDNEQFF
>15|TRBV19
CATSSGQYSNQPQHF
>16|TRBV14
CASSQDSGTENTEAFF
>16|TRBV15
CATSSGAGGGTDTQYF
>13|TRBV29-1
CSVLTDVVYEQYF
>11|TRBV29-1
CSGQTSREQFF
>15|TRBV29-1
CSVDPLRDHYNEQFF
>15|TRBV2
CASSVGGRAIGELFF
>15|TRBV25-1
CASSELGSGANVLTF
>15|TRBV7-9
CASSLPGTGYSGYTF
>13|TRBV29-1
CSVRGQGVGIQYF
>14|TRBV14
CASSQAYASGELFF
>13|TRBV5-8
CASSLGHYNEQFF
>12|TRBV7-9
CASSLAPYEQYF
>15|TRBV7-7
CASSLGSYPTETQYF
>15|TRBV15
CATSSTGQGGAGYTF
>20|TRBV2
CASRATSGRARGSGANVLTF
>14|TRBV2
CAIGGRDRYNEQFF
>16|TRBV5-1
CASSLAGQTNTGELFF
>16|TRBV4-2
CASSHGTSAASYEQYF
>16|TRBV15
CATSRGQTRSTDTQYF
>14|TRBV10-3
CAISEPGQSAEQYF
>13|TRBV19
CASAPGTVYEQYF
>14|TRBV5-1
CASSTSGGSTEAFF
>16|TRBV5-1
CASRERGGPGANVLTF
>16|TRBV5-6
CASSLAGLNSVYEQFF
>16|TRBV2
CASSEGWGRMNTEAFF
>17|TRBV2
CASRGLGSGESFYEQYF
>17|TRBV18
CASSSDRGGAGANVLTF
>13|TRBV6-4
CASSRVYTGELFF
>15|TRBV27
CASSRLQGVLETQYF
>14|TRBV15
CATSYGTTSQPQHF
>15|TRBV5-1
CASSLDQGWVETQYF
>13|TRBV12-5
CASSQYSNQPQHF
>14|TRBV5-4
CASKEGQGSYEQYF
>17|TRBV12-5
CASGLTVTGEGNNEQFF
>16|TRBV5-1
CASSLGLAGVGDTQYF
>14|TRBV5-1
CASSGGALGGLAFF
>14|TRBV10-3
CAISGSGGIEKLFF
>15|TRBV6-1
CASSVLAGGQETQYF
>15|TRBV19
CASSKTGGDYYGYTF